These 14 T cell receptor beta chains originate from one sample sequenced in a study of T cell repertoires in ileal Crohn's disease. Here immunoSEQ multiplex PCR was the method, and the copy in TCRdb shows in-frame clones only, minus some. Here the sample spans some 17,000 clones, roughly three quarters being singletons. Documented time point: inflamed ileum from the surgical specimen. The sequenced sample consisted of ileal tissue. The origin of the receptors is an adult with Crohn's disease.

Of note for this clone: Other nucleotide sequences in the sample specify the same CDR3. J is TRBJ2-2 and V is TRBV19; TRBD2 aligns across 7 bases. CDR3 size: 14 residues. Unmatched junction bases numbered 3, after V lost 4 bases and J lost 4 bases. The germline V gene encodes CDR1 LNHDA and CDR2 SQIVND (reference sequence). Here the CDR3 reads CASSTSGGTGELFF. CDR3 nucleotide sequence: TGTGCCAGTAGTACCTCGGGGGGCACCGGGGAGCTGTTTTTT.

V usage is TRBV6-7 and J usage is TRBJ2-7; TRBD2 aligns across 7 bases. TRBV6-7 is noted as an ORF with a role that remains uncertain. The CDR3 has 15 amino acids. Germline trimming cut 0 bases from V and 3 bases from J; bases unmatched to any gene: 5. The CDR3 loop is CASSYSGLVGYEQYF. The DNA of the CDR3 is TGTGCCAGCAGTTACTCCGGACTAGTAGGCTACGAGCAGTACTTC.

This clone has a handful of counts. The CDR3 is CASSFVVSYEQYF. In DNA, the CDR3 is TGTGCCAGCAGTTTTGTGGTCAGCTACGAGCAGTACTTC. This chain joins TRBV28 and TRBJ2-7; D is uncertain. Germline assignment: CDR1 MDHEN and CDR2 SYDVKM. The CDR3 is made up of 13 amino acids. The V end lost 3 bases, the J end lost 3 bases, and 9 bases lay between the germline ends.

The chain recombines TRBV2 with TRBJ1-5; a weak D match, TRBD1 (5 bases). The ends were cut back, 1 base at V and 2 bases at J, with 9 bases in the middle. This CDR3 comprises 15 residues. Germline V gives CDR1 SNHLY, CDR2 FYNNEI. The CDR3 DNA sequence: TGTGCCAGCAGTGAAGTCCCGACAGGCAATCAGCCCCAGCATTTT. Its translation is CASSEVPTGNQPQHF.

This rearrangement joins TRBV27 to TRBJ2-3; D may be TRBD2 (6 bases). Deletions cut 7 bases from V and 2 bases from J, with 13 bases between. CDR1 is MNHEY, CDR2 SMNVEV, per germline (reference sequence). CDR3 length equals 14 residues. In nucleotides, the CDR3 is TGTGCCAGCACCCGGGGACTCGTCACAGATACGCAGTATTTT. Encoded protein: CASTRGLVTDTQYF.

The chain links TRBV7-3 to TRBJ1-2; no definite D call. CDR1 and CDR2 from the germline V gene are SGHTA and FQGTGA. This CDR3 has 11 residues. V was shortened by 4 bases and J by 8 bases, with 8 bases between the two germline ends. Here the CDR3 DNA reads TGTGCCAGCAGCTGGGGATTCGGCTACACCTTC. The encoded protein is CASSWGFGYTF.

The rearrangement joins TRBV2 to TRBJ1-4; D unclear. The CDR3 loop spans 13 amino acids. The V end was cut by 10 bases, the J end by 3 bases, with 12 bases between. The V gene's germline CDR1 is SNHLY and CDR2 FYNNEI. In nucleotides, the CDR3 is TGTGCCACCAGCCCCTTCTCTAATGAAAAACTGTTTTTT. Translating gives CATSPFSNEKLFF. The variable domain in full, with the rest retrieved from reference TRBV2 and TRBJ1-4, is EPEVTQTPSHQVTQMGQEVILRCVPISNHLYFYWYRQILGQKVEFLVSFYNNEISEKSEIFDDQFSVERPDGSNFTLKIRSTKLEDSAMYFCATSPFSNEKLFFGSGTQLSVL.

The CDR3 is CASSQIGAGGFYEQYF. CDR3 DNA: TGCGCCAGCAGCCAAATTGGGGCAGGGGGCTTCTACGAGCAGTACTTC. The gene calls are TRBV4-1 and TRBJ2-7; 8 nucleotides agree with TRBD1. The V and J ends lost 2 bases and 3 bases, in that order; junction bases with no gene match: 9. The germline V gene has CDR1 MGHRA and CDR2 YSYEKL. The CDR3 runs to 16 residues.

This clone was found a few times. Other DNA sequences within the sample encode an identical CDR3. This sequence joins TRBV6-5 and TRBJ2-2; no reliable D call. Germline CDR1 is MNHEY and CDR2 is SVGAGI. This CDR3 contains 12 residues. Trimming cost V 6 bases and J 0 bases, with 2 bases left between them. CDR3 region: CASSSNTGELFF. CDR3 nucleotide sequence: TGTGCCAGCAGCTCGAACACCGGGGAGCTGTTTTTT.

This clone was counted a few times. V is TRBV6-1 and J is TRBJ2-7, with 7 bases fitting TRBD2. This CDR3 is built from 13 residues. V lost 8 bases, J lost 2 bases, and 6 bases stayed unmatched. Germline V CDR1 and CDR2: MNHNS, SASEGT. The DNA for the CDR3 is TGTGCCAGCTGGGGGGGGAGGGCCTACGAGCAGTACTTC. It is translated as CASWGGRAYEQYF.

V and J are TRBV9 and TRBJ2-3, with D unresolved. The germline V gene encodes CDR1 SGDLS and CDR2 YYNGEE. This CDR3 comprises 13 residues. V was pared by 7 bases and J by 0 bases, with 9 bases between. CDR3: CASSSASTDTQYF. For the CDR3, the DNA is TGTGCCAGCTCTTCGGCCAGCACAGATACGCAGTATTTT.

The chain has TRBV6-5 and TRBJ2-7; D remains ambiguous. Germline V CDR1 and CDR2: MNHEY, SVGAGI. This CDR3 spans 11 amino acids. The V end lost 8 bases, the J end lost 3 bases, and 8 bases lay between the germline ends. CDR3 sequence: CASELGYEQYF. The CDR3 coding sequence is TGTGCCAGCGAGTTAGGCTACGAGCAGTACTTC.

This clone was seen just once. V is TRBV28 and J is TRBJ2-7; the D is unclear. CDR1 and CDR2 (germline): MDHEN, SYDVKM. Trimming removed 10 bases at V and 7 bases at J, with 11 bases between. The CDR3 consists of 10 residues. CDR3 sequence reads: CATSLGEQYF. The CDR3 DNA reads TGTGCCACCTCACTCGGTGAGCAGTACTTC.

The rearrangement links TRBV18 to TRBJ2-5; no reliable D call. The CDR3 is made up of 12 amino acids. CDR1 is KGHSH, CDR2 LQKENI, per germline. With 7 bases removed from V and 1 base from J, the gap between germline ends came to 7 bases. Written as DNA, the CDR3 is TGTGCCAGCTTGGGAATCCAAGAGACCCAGTACTTC. Translating gives CASLGIQETQYF.